This is a list of T cell receptor beta chains from one sample in a study of T cell repertoires in cytomegalovirus infection. TCRdb ran MiXCR on the reads and lists one entry per CDR3 protein. The top ten hold under 3% of the sample, which has 680,000 or so distinct CDR3 sequences, 35% to 40% seen once. Material: PBMCs. All receptors derive from a human donor in good health (CMV status not recorded). Some clones in this sample may be carry-over from other donors' samples. Each CDR3 is given with its conserved first and last residue. A D gene is named only where the DNA matches it firmly. Clone size appears in some rows only: once, few, many, or a class for an expanded clone.

D gene	V gene	J gene	clone size	CDR3 DNA	CDR3 protein
.	TRBV5-6	TRBJ2-1	few	TGTGCCAGCAGCTTGTTTGACAATGAGCAGTTCTTC	CASSLFDNEQFF
.	TRBV19	TRBJ1-5	.	TGTGCCAGTAAGGGAAGGGAGAATCAGCCCCAGCATTTT	CASKGRENQPQHF
TRBD1	TRBV30	TRBJ1-5	.	TGTGCCTGGAGTGGGGGACAGGGAGGTCAGCCCCAGCATTTT	CAWSGGQGGQPQHF
.	TRBV4-1	TRBJ1-4	.	TGCGCCAGCAGCCAAGACGGGGCGAGAGGAAATGAAAAACTGTTTTTT	CASSQDGARGNEKLFF
TRBD2	TRBV2	TRBJ2-5	.	TGTGCCAGCAGTGAAGCTGGCGGGAGGGGTGAGACCCAGTACTTC	CASSEAGGRGETQYF
.	TRBV25-1	TRBJ2-7	.	TGTGCCATCAGCCTAAAGTCCAGGGAGGCCTACGAGCAGTACTTC	CAISLKSREAYEQYF
.	TRBV19	TRBJ2-5	few	TGTGCCAGTAGTAATCCATTTCAAGAGACCCAGTACTTC	CASSNPFQETQYF
TRBD1	TRBV6-5	TRBJ2-1	.	TGTGCCAGCAGATTACAGGGGGCATTGGGCAATGAGCAGTTCTTC	CASRLQGALGNEQFF
TRBD2	TRBV11-2	TRBJ2-7	few	TGTGCCAGCAGCATGACTAGCGGGAGGGCCTACGAGCAGTACTTC	CASSMTSGRAYEQYF
.	TRBV12-3/TRBV12-4	TRBJ2-5	.	TGTGCCAGCAGGCTCGGGGGGCAAGAGACCCATTACTTC	CASRLGGQETHYF
.	TRBV30	TRBJ2-1	.	TGTGCCTGGAGAGGGACGGGGGTCGATGAGCAGTTCTTC	CAWRGTGVDEQFF
.	TRBV20-1	TRBJ1-5	.	TGCCGTACCCCATCGTCCCAGCATTTT	CRTPSSQHF
.	TRBV9	TRBJ1-5	.	TGTGCCAGCAGCGTGTATGGGGGGCGCGCGGAGCCCCAGCATTTT	CASSVYGGRAEPQHF
.	TRBV5-4	TRBJ2-3	.	TGTGCCAGCAGCTTGGAACAGGGTCCGCCGGATACGCAGTATTTT	CASSLEQGPPDTQYF
TRBD2	TRBV24-1	TRBJ2-7	.	TGTGCCACCAGTGATTCTAGCGGGGCCGCGAGGGAGCAGTACTTC	CATSDSSGAAREQYF
TRBD2	TRBV20-1	TRBJ2-3	few	TGCAGTGCTAGCCCAGCGGGGGGGGATACGCAGTATTTT	CSASPAGGDTQYF
.	TRBV28	TRBJ1-1	.	TGTGCCAGCAATTCAGGGGCTCCCGGACCCGGAGCTTTCTTT	CASNSGAPGPGAFF
.	TRBV5-6	TRBJ2-7	.	TGTGCCTCCAGCTGGGCGGGGCACTACGAGCAGTACTTC	CASSWAGHYEQYF
TRBD2	TRBV11-2	TRBJ2-7	.	TGTGCCAGAAGCTTAGAGGTCGCGGGGGAGCGGTACTTC	CARSLEVAGERYF
TRBD1	TRBV7-9	TRBJ2-1	many	TGTGCCAGCAGCCCACTGGGGACAGGGGGCTTCAGTGAGCAGTTCTTC	CASSPLGTGGFSEQFF
.	TRBV4-1	TRBJ1-6	.	TGCGCCAGCAGCCAAGAAATTTCGGGTACTTCACCCCTCCACTTT	CASSQEISGTSPLHF
TRBD2	TRBV5-1	TRBJ2-3	.	TGCGCCAGCAGCCCCACCCAGCGGGGGGGCCGAGATACGCAGTATTTT	CASSPTQRGGRDTQYF
.	TRBV7-6	TRBJ2-5	.	TGTGCCAGCTCCGACAGAGCTTGTCAAGAGACCCAGTACTTC	CASSDRACQETQYF
.	TRBV19	TRBJ1-1	.	TGTGCCAGTAGTGTTGCTGGGGGCACTGTTGAAGCTTTCTTT	CASSVAGGTVEAFF
.	TRBV19	TRBJ2-2	.	TGTGCCAGTAGTATTCCTAGATTGAACGGGGAGCTGTTTTTT	CASSIPRLNGELFF
.	TRBV5-6	TRBJ1-6	.	TGTGCCAGCACCTGGGGTTCCGGCCGAAATTCACCCCTCCACTTT	CASTWGSGRNSPLHF
.	TRBV7-2	TRBJ1-4	many	TGTGCCAGCAGCCCAGTGGGGAGGTTAGGCGAAAAACTGTTTTTT	CASSPVGRLGEKLFF
TRBD1	TRBV19	TRBJ2-7	.	TGTGCCAGTAGAACCTCCGGGACAGGGGGCGAGCAGTACTTC	CASRTSGTGGEQYF
.	TRBV6-2/TRBV6-3	TRBJ2-7	.	TGTGCCAGCAGAGCCCCGTTAGGGATAAGTCCCTACGAGCAGTACTTC	CASRAPLGISPYEQYF
.	TRBV2	TRBJ2-7	.	TGTGCCAGCACGAAGACACAGGGATACGAGCAGTACTTC	CASTKTQGYEQYF
.	TRBV12-3/TRBV12-4	TRBJ2-1	.	TGTGCCAGCAGTTTAAATATTAATGAGCAGTTCTTC	CASSLNINEQFF
.	TRBV7-9	TRBJ1-4	few	TGTGCCAGCAGCTCTGGACAGTCAACTAATGAAAAACTGTTTTTT	CASSSGQSTNEKLFF
TRBD2	TRBV12-3/TRBV12-4	TRBJ2-3	.	TGTGCCAGCCGTTCAGAGCGGGAGGCCACAGATACGCAGTATTTT	CASRSEREATDTQYF
.	TRBV19	TRBJ1-6	many	TGTGCCAGTAGTATTTTTGGGGATTCACCCCTCCACTTT	CASSIFGDSPLHF
.	TRBV2	TRBJ1-4	once	TGTGCCAGCAGCATCAGGGATATACTGTTTTTT	CASSIRDILFF
.	TRBV28	TRBJ2-3	many	TGTGCCAGCAGTTTCAACAGGGTAGCAGATACGCAGTATTTT	CASSFNRVADTQYF
TRBD1	TRBV10-3	TRBJ1-2	.	TGTGCCATCACCCCTGACAGGGCCTATGACTACACCTTC	CAITPDRAYDYTF
TRBD2	TRBV7-2	TRBJ2-3	few	TGTGCCAGCAGCTTCGGGGGGAAGAGTGTAGATACGCAGTATTTT	CASSFGGKSVDTQYF
.	TRBV27	TRBJ2-7	.	TGTGCCAGCAGTTTGACATCCGGGACTCTCACCTACGAGCAGTACTTC	CASSLTSGTLTYEQYF
.	TRBV18	TRBJ2-3	.	TGTGCCAGCTCACCAAAATCACCTAACCTTTATAGCACAGATACGCAGTATTTT	CASSPKSPNLYSTDTQYF
.	TRBV5-4	TRBJ2-3	.	TGTGCCAGCAGCCTCCGACTAGAGAGACGAGATACGCAGTATTTT	CASSLRLERRDTQYF
TRBD1	TRBV7-9	TRBJ2-7	.	TGTGCCAGCAGCTTGAGGACAGGGGGCGAGCAGTACTTC	CASSLRTGGEQYF
TRBD2	TRBV3-1	TRBJ2-7	.	TGTGCCAGCAGTCCCGGGACTAACCCGACCTACGAGCAGTACTTC	CASSPGTNPTYEQYF
.	TRBV12-3/TRBV12-4	TRBJ1-6	.	TGTGCCAGCAGCCGACGTCCCGGGACATCCAACCCCGCAAGTAATTCACCCCTCCACTTT	CASSRRPGTSNPASNSPLHF